The TCR beta chain under discussion was sequenced for a study of shared clonotypes between healthy human individuals. General study points: Across several donors, naive CD4 shared roughly 5.1%, naive CD8 more than 3%, memory CD4 roughly 2.2%, memory CD8 more than 0.35%. What rarefaction showed was incomplete sorted-subset sequencing despite large depth.

The germline gives CDR1 LNHDA, CDR2 SQIVND (reference sequence). V gave up 9 bases and J gave up 0 bases, with 30 bases separating them. CDR3 length equals 20 residues. Negatively enriched CD4+ T cells were divided by CD45RA into naive and memory. Each subset's genomic DNA was split evenly across several immunoSEQ plates. Profiled with immunoSEQ multiplex PCR; TCRdb holds only in-frame clones, not every one. This table holds approximately 2.4 million clones, 90% to 96% found once. Of note for this clone: Its antigen remains unidentified.

The receptor was isolated from a man between 18 and 29 years old in good health. Material: naive CD4+ T cells sorted from blood. The subset denotes: CD45RA+ positively selected. V and J are TRBV19 and TRBJ1-5, with D tentatively TRBD1 (5 bases). The CDR3 nucleotides are TGTGCCAGCCGGGCGCGAGAGCGGTTGCCAGGGCGTTTTAGCAATCAGCCCCAGCATTTT. Translated, it gives CASRARERLPGRFSNQPQHF.